This T cell receptor beta chain was sequenced in a study of T-cell memory formation after mild COVID-19. Study background: Each donor largely had its own TCR clusters.

Trimming shortened V by 1 base and J by 8 bases, and 12 bases separated the two germline ends. Per the germline V gene, CDR1 is SEHNR and CDR2 is FQNEAQ (reference sequence). The CDR3 runs to 14 residues. Overall study results and limits: There were some responding clones in pre-infection memory, which suggested that cross-reactive memory had joined.

This clonotype was counted ten times or more. Its specificity is unknown. MiXCR, run by TCRdb on the 5' RACE reads, gives a single entry per CDR3 protein. There are 100,000 to 130,000 distinct CDR3 sequences in the sample; 15% to 20% occur only once, and approximately 5.5% lies in the top ten. The chain couples TRBV7-9 to TRBJ2-1; D not resolved. The source of this sequence is a man younger than 35 who had mild COVID-19 (a few samples of this study predate the infection). Cell type and time point are not known. The sequenced material came from PBMCs or a T cell subset sorted from them (not recorded which). The CDR3 DNA sequence: TGTGCCAGCAGCTTAGAACCCTATCAGTATGAGCAGTTCTTC. It encodes CASSLEPYQYEQFF.